This T cell receptor beta chain originates from a study of CD8 T cells in Susac syndrome. Study-wide background: Among the sequenced Susac syndrome patients, roughly 6 had active disease while eight were in remission.

Note on this clonotype: Its antigen is still unknown.

CDR1 SNHLY and CDR2 FYNNEI come from the germline V gene. CDR3 length equals 13 residues. The V and J ends lost 4 bases and 1 base respectively, with 5 bases between them. Overall study results and limits: The CD4+ T cell repertoires, which came from Susac syndrome patients, showed no sign of clonal expansion.

A quantity of about 0.5 to 1 ug RNA underwent reverse transcription using random hexamers. From the immunoSEQ multiplex PCR reads, TCRdb called clonotypes with MiXCR, one entry per CDR3 protein. The sample has about 140,000 distinct CDR3 sequences, 95% seen once. The gene calls are TRBV2 and TRBJ1-5; D is ambiguous. The sample was CD4+ T cells from PBMCs. The sequence came from a human donor with Susac syndrome. DNA for the CDR3: TGTGCCAGCAGTGTACAGAGCAATCAGCCCCAGCATTTT. It yields the protein CASSVQSNQPQHF.